A selection of T cell receptor beta chains follows, all from one sample in a study of blood T cell repertoires in COVID-19. Repertoires were generated with immunoSEQ multiplex PCR, while TCRdb's copy carries only in-frame clones and drops some. The data contain 150,000 to 200,000 clones, more than 70% of them singletons. Specimen: peripheral blood. These receptor sequences come from a man aged 35 to 55 with active or convalescent COVID-19. Both conserved end residues are part of each CDR3. D genes are given only for firm matches. Only part of the rows carry a size: once, few, many, or a class if the clone is expanded.

>TRBJ1-6|.|.|TRBV28
CASTSDSSYNSPLHF
TGTGCCAGCACCTCCGACAGCTCCTATAATTCACCCCTCCACTTT
>TRBJ2-7|.|TRBD1|TRBV3-1/TRBV3-2
CASSVTTGEDEQYF
TGTGCCAGCTCAGTTACGACAGGGGAAGACGAGCAGTACTTC
>TRBJ1-1|.|TRBD1|TRBV7-2
CASSYGQAKAFF
TGTGCCAGCAGCTACGGACAGGCCAAAGCTTTCTTT
>TRBJ1-3|.|.|TRBV28
CASSATDHSGNTIYF
TGTGCCAGCTCAGCCACAGACCACTCTGGAAACACCATATATTTT
>TRBJ1-4|.|.|TRBV5-1
CASSLGQGRANEKLFF
TGCGCCAGCAGCTTGGGGCAGGGTAGGGCTAATGAAAAACTGTTTTTT
>TRBJ1-1|.|TRBD1|TRBV3-1/TRBV3-2
CASSLPRTGGPTEAFF
TGTGCCAGCAGCCTTCCTCGGACAGGGGGCCCCACTGAAGCTTTCTTT
>TRBJ1-6|.|TRBD1|TRBV4-2
CASSQALGTGQGTLHF
TGTGCCAGCAGCCAAGCCCTGGGGACAGGCCAGGGGACCCTCCACTTT
>TRBJ2-6|.|TRBD2|TRBV19
CASSTLLAGSSGANVLTF
TGTGCCAGTAGTACGTTACTAGCGGGCAGCTCTGGGGCCAACGTCCTGACTTTC
>TRBJ2-5|.|TRBD2|TRBV3-1/TRBV3-2
CASSRGTSVVQTQYF
TGTGCCAGCAGCCGAGGGACTAGCGTAGTCCAGACCCAGTACTTC
>TRBJ1-6|once|.|TRBV12-3/TRBV12-4
CASSRELGSPLHF
TGTGCCAGCAGCCGGGAGTTGGGGTCACCCCTCCACTTT
>TRBJ1-5|once|TRBD1|TRBV30
CAWSQGAYSNQPQHF
TGTGCCTGGAGTCAGGGGGCCTATAGCAATCAGCCCCAGCATTTT
>TRBJ1-2|.|.|TRBV3-1/TRBV3-2
CASSQDPDYGYTF
TGTGCCAGCAGCCAAGATCCAGATTATGGCTACACCTTC
>TRBJ1-1|.|.|TRBV9
CASSVAGTPKAFF
TGTGCCAGCAGCGTAGCCGGGACACCTAAAGCTTTCTTT
>TRBJ2-1|.|.|TRBV27
CASSRQAYNEQFF
TGTGCCAGCAGTCGACAGGCGTACAATGAGCAGTTCTTC
>TRBJ1-1|.|TRBD1|TRBV19
CASSIGGQVSAEAFF
TGTGCCAGTAGTATAGGGGGACAGGTTAGTGCTGAAGCTTTCTTT
>TRBJ2-3|.|TRBD2|TRBV7-2
CASSPVGRGSGTDTQYF
TGTGCCAGCAGCCCGGTGGGGAGGGGAAGTGGCACAGATACGCAGTATTTT
>TRBJ1-5|.|.|TRBV2
CASSAEVSNQPQHF
TGTGCCAGCAGTGCGGAGGTTAGCAATCAGCCCCAGCATTTT
>TRBJ1-2|.|TRBD1|TRBV27
CASQLNGGQDGYTF
TGTGCCAGTCAGCTCAATGGGGGACAGGATGGCTACACCTTC
>TRBJ2-7|.|.|TRBV7-2
CASSLVSGRATYEQYF
TGTGCCAGCAGCTTAGTTTCCGGGCGGGCCACCTACGAGCAGTACTTC
>TRBJ2-7|.|.|TRBV6-5
CASSPGPSSYEQYF
TGTGCCAGCAGTCCAGGGCCGTCATCCTACGAGCAGTACTTC
>TRBJ1-1|.|TRBD1|TRBV6-5
CASSRDRLNTEAFF
TGTGCCAGCAGTCGGGACAGGCTGAACACTGAAGCTTTCTTT
>TRBJ2-2|.|.|TRBV5-1
CASSLVAGTNTGELFF
TGCGCCAGCAGCTTGGTGGCCGGGACGAACACCGGGGAGCTGTTTTTT
>TRBJ1-1|.|.|TRBV7-9
CASSFQPGVLNTEAFF
TGTGCCAGCAGCTTTCAACCGGGAGTTTTGAACACTGAAGCTTTCTTT
>TRBJ1-2|.|.|TRBV5-4
CASSLEQHYGYTF
TGTGCCAGCAGCTTGGAACAGCACTATGGCTACACCTTC
>TRBJ1-4|.|TRBD1|TRBV5-4
CASSFFPGTGDTQKLFF
TGTGCCAGCAGCTTTTTTCCCGGGACAGGGGATACTCAAAAACTGTTTTTT
>TRBJ2-1|few|.|TRBV3-1/TRBV3-2
CASSQDVIQSREQFF
TGTGCCAGCAGCCAAGATGTCATCCAATCCAGGGAGCAGTTCTTC
>TRBJ2-7|.|TRBD1|TRBV18
CASSESTGELGEQYF
TGTGCCAGCTCAGAATCGACAGGGGAACTTGGCGAGCAGTACTTC
>TRBJ1-1|once|.|TRBV3-1/TRBV3-2
CASSQGRRGTEAFF
TGTGCCAGCAGCCAAGGACGGCGGGGCACTGAAGCTTTCTTT
>TRBJ1-6|.|TRBD1|TRBV13
CASSNAGTGGISPLHF
TGTGCCAGCAGCAACGCCGGGACAGGGGGAATTTCACCCCTCCACTTT
>TRBJ2-7|once|.|TRBV2
CASSEVVAGYEQYF
TGTGCCAGCAGTGAAGTGGTCGCAGGCTACGAGCAGTACTTC
>TRBJ1-5|.|.|TRBV19
CASSTMLVSERSNQPQHF
TGTGCCAGTAGTACCATGTTGGTCAGTGAGAGGAGCAATCAGCCCCAGCATTTT
>TRBJ1-5|.|.|TRBV2
CASSEWSGNQPQHF
TGTGCCAGCAGTGAATGGTCAGGCAATCAGCCCCAGCATTTT
>TRBJ1-1|.|.|TRBV7-6
CASSATGTQGTEAFF
TGTGCCAGCAGCGCAACCGGGACCCAGGGGACTGAAGCTTTCTTT
>TRBJ2-5|once|.|TRBV29-1
CSALQGQRWETQYF
TGCAGCGCATTACAGGGCCAACGCTGGGAGACCCAGTACTTC
>TRBJ1-1|few|TRBD1|TRBV6-2/TRBV6-3
CASSPMDRVLAEAFF
TGTGCCAGCAGCCCTATGGACAGGGTTTTGGCTGAAGCTTTCTTT
>TRBJ2-3|few|TRBD2|TRBV27
CASSSRGGRTITSTDTQYF
TGTGCCAGCAGTTCGAGAGGCGGGAGGACAATTACTAGCACAGATACGCAGTATTTT
>TRBJ2-7|.|.|TRBV3-1/TRBV3-2
CASSGEYEQYF
TGTGCCAGCAGCGGGGAGTACGAGCAGTACTTC
>TRBJ2-1|.|TRBD2|TRBV19
CASSGRGYNEQFF
TGTGCCAGTAGCGGGAGGGGATACAATGAGCAGTTCTTC
>TRBJ2-1|.|.|TRBV19
CATTSHPGSSYNEQFF
TGTGCCACCACTTCTCACCCAGGTAGCTCCTACAATGAGCAGTTCTTC
>TRBJ1-1|.|.|TRBV9
CASSVAGAGLDTEAFF
TGTGCCAGCAGCGTAGCTGGAGCAGGGCTGGACACTGAAGCTTTCTTT
>TRBJ1-3|once|TRBD1|TRBV30
CAWGTGKGLGNTIYF
TGTGCCTGGGGGACAGGGAAGGGTCTCGGAAACACCATATATTTT
>TRBJ2-7|.|.|TRBV11-3
CASSLGPSSYEQYF
TGTGCCAGCAGCTTAGGCCCCAGCTCCTACGAGCAGTACTTC
>TRBJ1-6|.|.|TRBV10-3
CAIRRFEANSPLHF
TGTGCCATCAGGAGGTTCGAGGCAAATTCACCCCTCCACTTT
>TRBJ1-1|.|.|TRBV9
CASSVAAGNTEAFF
TGTGCCAGCAGCGTAGCGGCGGGGAACACTGAAGCTTTCTTT
>TRBJ2-7|.|TRBD2|TRBV11-3
CASSLVSSGGGSYEQYF
TGTGCCAGCAGCTTAGTCAGTAGCGGGGGGGGATCCTACGAGCAGTACTTC
>TRBJ2-1|.|TRBD1|TRBV24-1
CATSEGDRGYNEQFF
TGTGCCACCAGTGAAGGGGACAGGGGTTACAATGAGCAGTTCTTC
>TRBJ2-2|.|.|TRBV27
CASSLPGVGELFF
TGTGCCAGCAGTTTACCCGGTGTCGGGGAGCTGTTTTTT
>TRBJ1-4|once|.|TRBV19
CASSMTGTNEKLFF
TGTGCCAGTAGTATGACAGGCACTAATGAAAAACTGTTTTTT
>TRBJ2-2|.|.|TRBV5-1
CASSLAVTGELFF
TGCGCCAGCAGCTTGGCGGTGACCGGGGAGCTGTTTTTT
>TRBJ1-6|.|.|TRBV21-1
CASNRDRVSREYNSPLHF
TGTGCCAGCAACCGGGACAGGGTCAGCCGCGAGTATAATTCACCCCTCCACTTT
>TRBJ2-1|.|.|TRBV11-3
CASSLGPGESSYNEQFF
TGTGCCAGCAGCTTGGGGCCGGGCGAAAGCTCCTACAATGAGCAGTTCTTC
>TRBJ2-5|.|TRBD1|TRBV3-1/TRBV3-2
CASSQSGQGLETQYF
TGTGCCAGCAGCCAATCTGGACAGGGTCTGGAGACCCAGTACTTC
>TRBJ2-5|.|.|TRBV2
CASSAGGETQYF
TGTGCCAGCAGCGCAGGAGGTGAGACCCAGTACTTC
>TRBJ2-3|.|TRBD1|TRBV28
CASRDRYNWGTDTQYF
TGTGCCAGCCGGGACAGATACAATTGGGGCACAGATACGCAGTATTTT
>TRBJ1-1|.|.|TRBV5-6
CASSDGRRTEAFF
TGTGCCAGCAGCGACGGGCGGAGGACTGAAGCTTTCTTT
>TRBJ1-1|many|.|TRBV11-2
CASRETGGAGSNTEAFF
TGTGCCAGCAGGGAGACTGGGGGCGCAGGTTCCAACACTGAAGCTTTCTTT
>TRBJ1-4|.|TRBD1|TRBV27
CASSLYGWDRGPATNEKLFF
TGTGCCAGCAGTTTATACGGTTGGGACAGGGGGCCCGCAACTAATGAAAAACTGTTTTTT
>TRBJ1-1|.|.|TRBV3-1/TRBV3-2
CASSTTQQNTEAFF
TGTGCCAGCAGCACGACACAACAGAACACTGAAGCTTTCTTT
>TRBJ2-7|.|.|TRBV25-1
CASSEGRGYQYF
TGTGCCAGCAGTGAGGGGAGAGGTTATCAGTACTTC